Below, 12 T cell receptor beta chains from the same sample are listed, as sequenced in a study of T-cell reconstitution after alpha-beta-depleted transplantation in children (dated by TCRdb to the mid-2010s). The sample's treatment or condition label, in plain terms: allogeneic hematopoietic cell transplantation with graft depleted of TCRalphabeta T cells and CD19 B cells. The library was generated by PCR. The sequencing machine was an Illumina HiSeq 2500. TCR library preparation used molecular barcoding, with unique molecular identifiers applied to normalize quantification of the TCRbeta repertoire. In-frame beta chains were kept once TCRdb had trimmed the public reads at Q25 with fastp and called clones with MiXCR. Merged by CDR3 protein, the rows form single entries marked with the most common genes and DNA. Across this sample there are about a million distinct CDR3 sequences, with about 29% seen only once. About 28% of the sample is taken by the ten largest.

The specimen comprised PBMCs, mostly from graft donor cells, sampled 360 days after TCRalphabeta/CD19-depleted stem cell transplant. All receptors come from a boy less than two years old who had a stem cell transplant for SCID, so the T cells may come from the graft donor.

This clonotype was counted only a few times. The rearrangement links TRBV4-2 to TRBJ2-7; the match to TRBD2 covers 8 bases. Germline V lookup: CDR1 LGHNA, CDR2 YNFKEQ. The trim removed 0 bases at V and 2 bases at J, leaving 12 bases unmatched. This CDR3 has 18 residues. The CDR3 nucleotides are TGTGCCAGCAGCCAAGAATCTGGCGGGGGGATACTAACCTACGAGCAGTACTTC. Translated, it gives CASSQESGGGILTYEQYF.

The chain's CDR3 is CASRALYSFQAKNIQYF. CDR3 sequence (DNA): TGTGCCAGCAGGGCCCTTTACAGCTTTCAAGCCAAAAACATTCAGTACTTC. The gene calls are TRBV6-2 or TRBV6-3 and TRBJ2-4; D gene ambiguous. The CDR3 is 17 residues long. Trimming took 6 bases from V and 0 from J, leaving 18 bases between them. Germline lookup yields CDR1 MNHEY and CDR2 SVGEGT.

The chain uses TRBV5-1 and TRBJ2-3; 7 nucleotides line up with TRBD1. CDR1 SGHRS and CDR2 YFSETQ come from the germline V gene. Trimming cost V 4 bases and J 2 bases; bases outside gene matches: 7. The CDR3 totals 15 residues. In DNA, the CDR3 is TGCGCCAGCAGCATAACAGGGGCTTCCACAGATACGCAGTATTTT. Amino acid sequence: CASSITGASTDTQYF. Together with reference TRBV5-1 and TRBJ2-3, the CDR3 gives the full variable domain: KAGVTQTPRYLIKTRGQQVTLSCSPISGHRSVSWYQQTPGQGLQFLFEYFSETQRNKGNFPGRFSGRQFSNSRSEMNVSTLELGDSALYLCASSITGASTDTQYFGPGTRLTVL.

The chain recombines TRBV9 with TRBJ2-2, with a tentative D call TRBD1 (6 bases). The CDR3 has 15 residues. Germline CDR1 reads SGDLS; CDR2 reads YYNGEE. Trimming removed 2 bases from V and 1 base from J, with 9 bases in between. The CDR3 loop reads CASSVWDMNTGELFF. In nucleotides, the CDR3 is TGTGCCAGCAGCGTGTGGGACATGAACACCGGGGAGCTGTTTTTT.

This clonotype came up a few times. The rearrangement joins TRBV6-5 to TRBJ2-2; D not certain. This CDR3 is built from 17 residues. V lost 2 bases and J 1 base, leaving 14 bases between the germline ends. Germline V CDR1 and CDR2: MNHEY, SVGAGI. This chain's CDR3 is CASSYHTLDGNTGELFF. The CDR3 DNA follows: TGTGCCAGCAGTTACCACACCTTGGACGGGAACACCGGGGAGCTGTTTTTT.

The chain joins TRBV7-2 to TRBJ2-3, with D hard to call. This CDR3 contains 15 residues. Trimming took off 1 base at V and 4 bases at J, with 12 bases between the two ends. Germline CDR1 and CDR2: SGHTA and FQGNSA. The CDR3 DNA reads TGTGCCAGCAGCTTAGTGAAAGCGAGCGCAGATACGCAGTATTTT. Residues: CASSLVKASADTQYF.

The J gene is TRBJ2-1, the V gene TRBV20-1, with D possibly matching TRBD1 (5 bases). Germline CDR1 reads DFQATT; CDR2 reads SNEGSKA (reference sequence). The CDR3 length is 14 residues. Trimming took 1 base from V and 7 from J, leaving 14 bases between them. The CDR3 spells CSARAQGGVNEQFF. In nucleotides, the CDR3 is TGCAGTGCTAGAGCCCAGGGTGGGGTGAATGAGCAGTTCTTC.

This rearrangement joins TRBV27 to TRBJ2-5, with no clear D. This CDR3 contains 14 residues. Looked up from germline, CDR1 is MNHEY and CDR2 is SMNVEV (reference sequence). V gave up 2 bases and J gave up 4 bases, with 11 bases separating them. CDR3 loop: CASSLTGSRETQYF. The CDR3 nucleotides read TGTGCCAGCAGTTTAACGGGTTCGCGAGAGACCCAGTACTTC.

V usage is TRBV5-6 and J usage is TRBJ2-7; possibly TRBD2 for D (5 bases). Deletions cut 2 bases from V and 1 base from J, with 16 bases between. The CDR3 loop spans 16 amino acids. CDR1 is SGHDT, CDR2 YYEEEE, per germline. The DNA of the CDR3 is TGTGCCAGCAGCTTTGATTATTTCGGGGATTCCTACGAGCAGTACTTC. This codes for CASSFDYFGDSYEQYF.

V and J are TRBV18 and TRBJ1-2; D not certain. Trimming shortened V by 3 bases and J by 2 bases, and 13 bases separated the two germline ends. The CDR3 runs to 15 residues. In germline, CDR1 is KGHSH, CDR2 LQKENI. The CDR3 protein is CASSPGGIANYGYTF. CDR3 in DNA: TGTGCCAGCTCACCTGGAGGCATCGCCAACTATGGCTACACCTTC.

The DNA of the CDR3 is TGCAGTGCTAGTGACCCACGGGACTCTTCACAAGAGACCCAGTACTTC. Protein: CSASDPRDSSQETQYF. The gene calls are TRBV20-1 and TRBJ2-5; TRBD2 is a possible D gene (6 bases). Trimming removed 3 bases from V and 2 bases from J, with 19 bases in between. This CDR3 contains 16 residues. Germline V gene sequence: CDR1 DFQATT, CDR2 SNEGSKA (reference sequence).

CDR3 loop: CASSLVRVYNEQFF. As DNA, the CDR3 is TGTGCCAGCAGCTTAGTAAGGGTTTACAATGAGCAGTTCTTC. This sequence joins TRBV7-2 and TRBJ2-1; no reliable D call. V was shortened by 1 base and J by 4 bases, with 8 bases between the two germline ends. The germline V gene has CDR1 SGHTA and CDR2 FQGNSA. The CDR3 has 14 residues.